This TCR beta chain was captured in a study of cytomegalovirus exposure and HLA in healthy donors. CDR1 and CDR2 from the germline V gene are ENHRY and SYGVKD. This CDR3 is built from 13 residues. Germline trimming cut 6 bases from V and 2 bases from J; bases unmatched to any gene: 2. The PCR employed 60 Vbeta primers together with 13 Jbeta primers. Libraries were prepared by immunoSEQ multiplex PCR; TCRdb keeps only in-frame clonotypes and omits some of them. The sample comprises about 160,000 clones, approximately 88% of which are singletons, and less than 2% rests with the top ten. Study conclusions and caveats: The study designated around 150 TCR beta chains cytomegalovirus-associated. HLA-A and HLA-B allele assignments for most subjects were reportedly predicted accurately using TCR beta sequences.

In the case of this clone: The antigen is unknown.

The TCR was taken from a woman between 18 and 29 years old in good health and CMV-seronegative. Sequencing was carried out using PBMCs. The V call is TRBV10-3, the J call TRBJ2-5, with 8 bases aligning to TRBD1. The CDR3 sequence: CAIRRQGQETQYF. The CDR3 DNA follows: TGTGCCATCAGAAGACAGGGGCAAGAGACCCAGTACTTC.